This T cell receptor (beta chain) is drawn from a study of control samples from healthy donors and cancer patients. Clones were read by immunoSEQ multiplex PCR, and TCRdb kept only the in-frame ones, dropping some. The table shows thousands of clones, with approximately 84% occurring only once. Germline CDR1 is SGHVS and CDR2 is FNYEAQ. CDR3 size: 15 residues. Trimming stripped 2 bases from V and 6 bases from J, with 14 bases between. Sequenced sample: formalin-fixed, paraffin-embedded tissue. This chain connects TRBV7-6 to TRBJ2-1; D uncertain. This clonotype was obtained from a female donor with lung cancer. The CDR3 region is CASSLRGGVGNEQFF. Here the CDR3 DNA reads TGTGCCAGCAGCTTAAGAGGTGGGGTTGGCAATGAGCAGTTCTTC. Combining the CDR3 with reference TRBV7-6 and TRBJ2-1 gives the whole variable domain GAGVSQSPRYKVTKRGQDVALRCDPISGHVSLYWYRQALGQGPEFLTYFNYEAQQDKSGLPNDRFSAERPEGSISTLTIQRTEQRDSAMYRCASSLRGGVGNEQFFGPGTRLTVL.